This record concerns one TCR beta chain sequence. The source of the sample is a study of shared clonotypes between healthy human individuals. Only in-frame clones appear in the TCRdb table, and some are missing; sequencing was by immunoSEQ multiplex PCR. The sample lists around 430,000 clones; roughly three quarters were seen once. Germline V CDR1 and CDR2: MGHRA, YSYEKL. The CDR3 loop spans 15 amino acids. The V gene end was trimmed by 6 bases and the J gene end by 8 bases; junction bases not matched to a gene: 12. The sequenced sample was PBMCs. The chain uses TRBV4-1 and TRBJ1-2, with 10 bases fitting TRBD1. This clonotype was sampled from a woman between 35 and 50 years old in good health. Some clones in this sample may be carry-over from other donors' samples. The CDR3 region is CASRPMGQGNNGYTF. The CDR3 nucleotides read TGCGCCAGCAGGCCAATGGGACAGGGGAATAACGGCTACACCTTC.